The 32 T cell receptor beta chains below were found in one sample sequenced in a study of radiation and T cells in renal cell carcinoma. Repertoires were generated with immunoSEQ multiplex PCR, while TCRdb's copy carries only in-frame clones and drops some. This table holds about 20,000 clones, approximately 80% found once. The time point was: baseline pretreatment blood. The treatment here: 15 Gy SBRT to primary tumor, nephrectomy 4 weeks later. Source: blood, taken from a patient whose treatment included radiotherapy and nephrectomy. The receptors come from a man aged 55-75 years with renal cell carcinoma.

V gene TRBV9 combines with J gene TRBJ2-1; 8 positions match TRBD2. CDR3 length: 15 residues. Germline lookup yields CDR1 SGDLS and CDR2 YYNGEE. Trimming cost V 4 bases and J 7 bases; bases outside gene matches: 10. The CDR3: CASSPRGGALNEQFF. DNA of the CDR3: TGTGCCAGCAGCCCCCGGGGGGGCGCCTTAAATGAGCAGTTCTTC.

The CDR3 region has the DNA TGTGCCATCAGTGAGCCCGGTGGGAACACTGAAGCTTTCTTT. Its translation: CAISEPGGNTEAFF. V is TRBV10-3 and J is TRBJ1-1, with D hard to call. The germline V gene encodes CDR1 ENHRY and CDR2 SYGVKD. The CDR3 length is 14 residues. Trimming left V 2 bases short and J 1 base short, with 8 bases between.

The chain combines TRBV9 with TRBJ2-1; TRBD2 aligns across 8 bases. Germline V CDR1 and CDR2: SGDLS, YYNGEE. With 4 bases clipped from V and 7 bases from J, the junction kept 13 bases outside the gene matches. This CDR3 spans 16 amino acids. This chain's CDR3 is CASSPSSSGSLNEQFF. The CDR3 DNA reads as TGTGCCAGCAGCCCCTCCTCGAGCGGGAGTTTGAATGAGCAGTTCTTC.

The V and J genes are TRBV6-5 and TRBJ2-3; no clear D. CDR1 is MNHEY and CDR2 is SVGAGI in the germline V gene. Between the trimmed V and J ends, which lost 6 bases and 6 bases, there was a span of 7 bases. CDR3 length equals 11 residues. CDR3 in amino acids: CASRKGDTQYF. In DNA form, the CDR3 reads TGTGCCAGCAGAAAAGGGGATACGCAGTATTTT.

The rearrangement joins TRBV7-2 to TRBJ1-5; D gene unclear. V was clipped by 2 bases and J by 5 bases, with 7 bases between them. The CDR3 has 13 amino acids. In germline, CDR1 is SGHTA, CDR2 FQGNSA. Here the CDR3 DNA reads TGTGCCAGCAGCTTAACTTCTGATCAGCCCCAGCATTTT. Protein product: CASSLTSDQPQHF.

The chain uses TRBV14 and TRBJ2-7; D call uncertain. Deletions cut 6 bases from V and 2 bases from J, with 23 bases between. The CDR3 totals 17 residues. Germline V gene lookup returns CDR1 SGHDN and CDR2 FVKESK. CDR3 residues: CASSLTYTEHRPYEQYF. CDR3 bases: TGTGCCAGCAGTTTGACTTACACAGAACACCGACCCTACGAGCAGTACTTC.

This rearrangement joins TRBV18 to TRBJ2-1; D gene uncertain. The germline V and J ends were trimmed by 5 bases and 5 bases, with 7 bases remaining between them. The germline V gene encodes CDR1 KGHSH and CDR2 LQKENI. The CDR3 has 12 residues. CDR3 loop: CASSWSDNEQFF. Here the CDR3 DNA reads TGTGCCAGCTCATGGTCTGACAATGAGCAGTTCTTC.

In DNA form, the CDR3 reads TGTGCCAGCTCACAGGGGACAGATACGCAGTATTTT. It yields the protein CASSQGTDTQYF. This chain uses TRBV18 with TRBJ2-3, with TRBD1 as a possible D gene (5 bases). Germline CDR1 KGHSH, CDR2 LQKENI. V was shortened by 4 bases and J by 3 bases, with 5 bases between the two germline ends. The CDR3 length is 12 residues. Drawing the rest from reference TRBV18 and TRBJ2-3, the complete variable domain is NAGVMQNPRHLVRRRGQEARLRCSPMKGHSHVYWYRQLPEEGLKFMVYLQKENIIDESGMPKERFSAEFPKEGPSILRIQQVVRGDSAAYFCASSQGTDTQYFGPGTRLTVL.

V and J are TRBV18 and TRBJ1-6, with D hard to call. The CDR3 consists of 12 residues. Germline V lookup: CDR1 KGHSH, CDR2 LQKENI. V was trimmed by 3 bases and J by 5 bases, leaving 2 bases between them. The CDR3 protein is CASSPNNSPLHF. The DNA of the CDR3 is TGTGCCAGCTCACCCAATAATTCACCCCTCCACTTT. Full variable domain (outside the CDR3, taken from reference TRBV18 and TRBJ1-6): NAGVMQNPRHLVRRRGQEARLRCSPMKGHSHVYWYRQLPEEGLKFMVYLQKENIIDESGMPKERFSAEFPKEGPSILRIQQVVRGDSAAYFCASSPNNSPLHFGNGTRLTVT.

This sequence joins TRBV5-8 and TRBJ2-3; no definite D call. Germline-derived CDR1 and CDR2 are SGHTS and YDEGEE. The V end lost 0 bases, the J end lost 6 bases, and 8 bases lay between the germline ends. This CDR3 comprises 13 residues. The CDR3 nucleotides are TGTGCCAGCAGCTTGGCGCCCGCCGATACGCAGTATTTT. Amino acids: CASSLAPADTQYF.

This chain links TRBV7-8 with TRBJ2-2; 8 bases are shared with TRBD1. The junction had 14 bases not matched to a gene; V was cut back by 5 bases and J by 3 bases. The CDR3 is made up of 18 amino acids. CDR1 SGHVS and CDR2 FQNEAQ come from the germline V gene. CDR3: CASSQAPGQGRDTGELFF. The CDR3 DNA reads as TGTGCCAGCAGCCAAGCCCCCGGACAGGGCAGGGACACCGGGGAGCTGTTTTTT.

The V call is TRBV30, the J call TRBJ1-2; D gene uncertain. In germline, CDR1 is GTSNPN, CDR2 SVGIG (reference sequence). The CDR3 is 12 amino acids. Trimming took 3 bases from V and 0 from J, leaving 5 bases between them. CDR3 amino acids: CAWRGSNYGYTF. CDR3 coding DNA: TGTGCCTGGAGAGGGTCTAACTATGGCTACACCTTC.

The chain joins TRBV5-6 to TRBJ2-3, with D unclear. With 2 bases removed from V and 4 bases from J, the gap between germline ends came to 14 bases. Germline V gene lookup returns CDR1 SGHDT and CDR2 YYEEEE. The CDR3 sequence is 15 residues long. CDR3 DNA sequence: TGTGCCAGCAGCTTCTCTAGGATTTTGCCAGATACGCAGTATTTT. Translated: CASSFSRILPDTQYF.

As DNA, the CDR3 is TGTGCCAGCAGCCTTCTGGGGGGGGACACTGAAGCTTTCTTT. Translating gives CASSLLGGDTEAFF. The rearrangement uses TRBV6-5 and TRBJ1-1, with a weak D call TRBD1 (5 bases). Germline loops: CDR1 MNHEY, CDR2 SVGAGI. V was shortened by 6 bases and J by 3 bases, with 14 bases between the two germline ends. The CDR3 has 14 residues.

V gene TRBV19 combines with J gene TRBJ1-4, with D maybe TRBD1 (5 bases). From germline, CDR1 is LNHDA and CDR2 SQIVND (reference sequence). This CDR3 comprises 16 residues. With 6 bases removed from V and 7 bases from J, the gap between germline ends came to 21 bases. CDR3 protein: CASSLRLGQGPEKLFF. The CDR3 DNA reads TGTGCCAGTAGCCTGAGACTAGGGCAGGGACCTGAAAAACTGTTTTTT.

The chain has TRBV9 and TRBJ2-1; D is uncertain. This CDR3 is built from 15 residues. Germline lookup yields CDR1 SGDLS and CDR2 YYNGEE. Between the trimmed V and J ends, which lost 0 bases and 7 bases, there was a span of 14 bases. In DNA form, the CDR3 reads TGTGCCAGCAGCGTAGGCGGTAGCCTTATGAATGAGCAGTTCTTC. This codes for CASSVGGSLMNEQFF.

V usage is TRBV27 and J usage is TRBJ2-3; 8 bases are a match to TRBD2. Germline lookup yields CDR1 MNHEY and CDR2 SMNVEV (reference sequence). V was clipped by 10 bases and J by 0 bases; unmatched bases: 6. The CDR3 covers 14 residues. CDR3 DNA sequence: TGTGCCACCGGGGGGGCCTCGAGCACAGATACGCAGTATTTT. The encoded protein is CATGGASSTDTQYF.

The rearrangement links TRBV10-3 to TRBJ2-6; D is unresolved. Germline V lookup: CDR1 ENHRY, CDR2 SYGVKD. CDR3 size: 13 residues. Trimming stripped 10 bases from V and 1 base from J, with 8 bases between. The CDR3 region is CATLRSGANVLTF. In DNA form, the CDR3 reads TGTGCCACCCTCCGATCTGGGGCCAACGTCCTGACTTTC.

This rearrangement joins TRBV15 to TRBJ2-7, with 9 bases lining up with TRBD1. With 4 bases clipped from V and 6 bases from J, the junction kept 7 bases outside the gene matches. The CDR3 runs 14 residues. Germline V lookup: CDR1 LNHNV, CDR2 YYDKDF (reference sequence). The CDR3 DNA follows: TGTGCCACCAGCACCTTCGGGACAGGGTTCGAGCAGTACTTC. Translation gives CATSTFGTGFEQYF. Supplemented by reference TRBV15 and TRBJ2-7, the full variable domain reads DAMVIQNPRYQVTQFGKPVTLSCSQTLNHNVMYWYQQKSSQAPKLLFHYYDKDFNNEADTPDNFQSRRPNTSFCFLDIRSPGLGDTAMYLCATSTFGTGFEQYFGPGTRLTVT.

This clone was counted only a few times. V is TRBV5-1 and J is TRBJ1-1; D might be TRBD1 (5 bases). Germline V lookup: CDR1 SGHRS, CDR2 YFSETQ. Trimming shortened V by 0 bases and J by 1 base, and 7 bases separated the two germline ends. CDR3 length equals 14 residues. The CDR3 loop reads CASSLERGNTEAFF. The DNA of the CDR3 is TGCGCCAGCAGCTTGGAGAGGGGGAACACTGAAGCTTTCTTT.

The chain joins TRBV6-5 to TRBJ2-7; TRBD2 might be the D (6 bases). V lost 6 bases to trimming and J lost 1 base, with 16 bases between them. Germline values: CDR1 MNHEY, CDR2 SVGAGI. The CDR3 runs 15 residues. The CDR3 here is CASSRTGESSYEQYF. DNA of the CDR3: TGTGCCAGCAGCCGAACGGGGGAATCTTCCTACGAGCAGTACTTC.

In this sample, this clone turned up once. The J gene is TRBJ2-1, the V gene TRBV7-2, with D perhaps TRBD2 (6 bases). CDR1 is SGHTA and CDR2 is FQGNSA in the germline V gene. CDR3 size: 14 residues. V lost 5 bases to trimming and J lost 8 bases, with 16 bases between them. CDR3 sequence reads: CASSARLVLDEQFF. The CDR3, as DNA: TGTGCCAGCAGCGCGAGACTAGTGTTGGATGAGCAGTTCTTC. Complete variable domain (other parts from reference TRBV7-2 and TRBJ2-1): GAGVSQSPSNKVTEKGKDVELRCDPISGHTALYWYRQSLGQGLEFLIYFQGNSAPDKSGLPSDRFSAERTGGSVSTLTIQRTQQEDSAVYLCASSARLVLDEQFFGPGTRLTVL.

The J gene is TRBJ2-2, the V gene TRBV13; no clear D. Germline-derived CDR1 and CDR2 are PRHDT and FYEKMQ (reference sequence). Trimming shortened V by 2 bases and J by 6 bases, and 10 bases separated the two germline ends. The CDR3 has 14 residues. CDR3 loop: CASSLTEGPGELFF. DNA for the CDR3: TGTGCCAGCAGCTTAACGGAAGGGCCCGGGGAGCTGTTTTTT. Full variable domain (rest looked up from reference TRBV13 and TRBJ2-2): AAGVIQSPRHLIKEKRETATLKCYPIPRHDTVYWYQQGPGQDPQFLISFYEKMQSDKGSIPDRFSAQQFSDYHSELNMSSLELGDSALYFCASSLTEGPGELFFGEGSRLTVL.

This chain uses TRBV7-6 with TRBJ2-1, with 8 bases aligning to TRBD2. From germline, CDR1 is SGHVS and CDR2 FNYEAQ. The CDR3 runs 16 residues. Germline trimming cut 5 bases from V and 0 bases from J; bases unmatched to any gene: 6. This chain's CDR3 is CASSRTSGSSYNEQFF. DNA for the CDR3: TGTGCCAGCAGCAGAACTAGCGGCAGCTCCTACAATGAGCAGTTCTTC.

This chain joins TRBV29-1 and TRBJ2-7; D is possibly TRBD2 (5 bases). Germline loops: CDR1 SQVTM, CDR2 ANQGSEA. The CDR3 extends over 13 amino acids. The ends were cut back, 4 bases at V and 4 bases at J, with 14 bases in the middle. Here the CDR3 reads CSVGPGKRYEQYF. CDR3 DNA: TGCAGCGTTGGGCCGGGGAAGAGATACGAGCAGTACTTC.

The genes are TRBV30 and TRBJ2-3; D remains unclear. Germline assignment: CDR1 GTSNPN and CDR2 SVGIG (reference sequence). The V end lost 2 bases, the J end lost 0 bases, and 12 bases lay between the germline ends. This CDR3 has 15 amino acids. CDR3 in DNA: TGTGCCTGGAGTCCTCAGACACTGAGCACAGATACGCAGTATTTT. It encodes CAWSPQTLSTDTQYF.

The rearrangement joins TRBV10-1 to TRBJ2-2, with TRBD2 matching 11 bases. The ends lost 6 bases at V and 7 bases at J; junction bases unmatched: 13. The CDR3 has 17 amino acids. CDR1 and CDR2 from the germline V gene are WNHNN and SYGVQD (reference sequence). The CDR3 sequence is CASSDIPGLAELGELFF. CDR3 nucleotides: TGCGCCAGCAGCGATATCCCGGGACTAGCGGAACTCGGGGAGCTGTTTTTT.

The chain links TRBV25-1 to TRBJ2-3; TRBD2 might be the D (6 bases). This CDR3 has 16 residues. V lost 4 bases and J lost 6, with 20 bases in between. Germline CDR1 is MGHDK and CDR2 is SYGVNS. The CDR3: CASSAGVRKRQDTQYF. The CDR3 DNA reads as TGTGCCAGCAGTGCGGGAGTACGTAAAAGGCAGGATACGCAGTATTTT.

CDR3 nucleotide sequence: TGTGCCAGCAGTTTATCGAGGGCTAGCGGGATGACAGATACGCAGTATTTT. It yields the protein CASSLSRASGMTDTQYF. The chain couples TRBV27 to TRBJ2-3, with TRBD2 matching 9 bases. V dropped 0 bases and J dropped 3; count of bases not matched to a gene: 7. Per the germline V gene, CDR1 is MNHEY and CDR2 is SMNVEV (reference sequence). The CDR3 extends over 17 amino acids.

This clone occurred once. The J gene is TRBJ2-7, the V gene TRBV25-1; D may be TRBD1 (6 bases). V lost 3 bases, J lost 4 bases, and 19 bases lay in between. The CDR3 loop spans 16 amino acids. CDR1 and CDR2 from the germline V gene are MGHDK and SYGVNS. CDR3 sequence (DNA): TGTGCCAGCAGTGACCCCCGGCAGGGGCGGTTGTACGAGCAGTACTTC. Encoded protein: CASSDPRQGRLYEQYF.

The V call is TRBV10-3, the J call TRBJ2-7; TRBD1 agrees at 7 bases. Germline V gives CDR1 ENHRY, CDR2 SYGVKD. The CDR3 is 15 amino acids. V shed 7 bases and J 3 bases; nucleotides not matched to a gene: 12. Here the CDR3 DNA reads TGTGCCATCACCGACGACAGGGTTTCATTCTACGAGCAGTACTTC. Its translation: CAITDDRVSFYEQYF.

This clone was recorded many times. The gene calls are TRBV11-1 and TRBJ1-1; D is unresolved. V lost 3 bases and J 10 bases, leaving 12 bases between the germline ends. CDR1 is SGHAT, CDR2 FQDESV, per germline (reference sequence). The CDR3 covers 12 residues. The CDR3 DNA sequence: TGTGCCAGCAGCTTGGATGGTCGAGGAGCTTTCTTT. Amino acid sequence: CASSLDGRGAFF.